Listed here is a single T cell receptor (beta chain). What this receptor recognizes is not known. There are no base qualities to consult, and no much larger clone falls within one base. V ends up 5 bases short and J 2 bases short, with an unmatched junction base count of 9. Based on the germline V gene, the CDR1 and CDR2 sequences are MDHEN and SYDVKM. Reading from cysteine to phenylalanine, the CDR3 counts 16 amino acids. This entry keeps only the CDR3 DNA: 48 bases, framed from base 1. The record originates from a study of blood T cell repertoires in COVID-19 (dated by TCRdb to about 2020). Regarding the complete study: Collaborator samples came from the United States, Italy and Spain and covered acute and convalescent phases of COVID-19. The material from the prospective study consisted of cDNA or gDNA derived from T cells, B-cell-depleted T cells, or PBMCs. Deeply sampled blood TCRbeta repertoires from subjects exposed to, actively infected with, or recovered from COVID-19 were included in the dataset. The repertoires were made available in a free public database intended to serve as a resource for research on the immune response to SARS-CoV-2. The samples were drawn from two sources: the first 160 participants of the ongoing ImmuneRACE study, and 1,000 to 1,500 subjects contributed by 6 global collaborators. Nearly every sample came with metadata listing a de-identified subject ID, COVID-19 status, age in years and sex. Where available, HLA class I and class II types were taken from metadata supplied by the sample provider and were not determined by assay-based typing. Study-wide findings and limitations: Clinical and demographic metadata were provided uncurated, with the amount varying by source and participant.

The collaborating institutions used their own protocols to collect whole blood in K2EDTA tubes. Collaborator samples were shipped for TCRbeta analysis as frozen whole blood, isolated PBMCs, or DNA extracted from either sample type. TCRbeta CDR3 regions were amplified from genomic DNA by means of the immunoSEQ Assay, a bias-controlled multiplex PCR. Regarding the original processing steps: The number of nucleated cells in each sample was estimated from the amplification of reference gene primers within the assay. Sequence reads were collapsed and filtered to measure the absolute abundance of every unique TCRbeta CDR3 rearrangement. For each sample, productive Simpson clonality was calculated by taking the square root of Simpson's diversity index across productive rearrangements. TCRdb provides this immuneACCESS table in a form limited to in-frame rearrangements. Some clones are lacking; in checked studies, under half of them reflect an unresolved V gene, and why the rest are absent is not known. V, J and clone size are taken as reported in that table, and D and trimming were inferred from the DNA itself. This sample comprises more than 85,000 clones, 75% to 80% of them detected only once. The ten largest clones take up roughly 16% of the sample.

The sequence joins TRBV28 to TRBJ1-5, with 7 bases matching TRBD1. The sequence came from a woman older than 75 with active or convalescent COVID-19. The source material was peripheral blood. Here is the DNA: TGTGCCAGCAGTCCAGGGGGGATACTTGGCAATCAGCCCCAGCATTTT. Protein translation: CASSPGGILGNQPQHF.